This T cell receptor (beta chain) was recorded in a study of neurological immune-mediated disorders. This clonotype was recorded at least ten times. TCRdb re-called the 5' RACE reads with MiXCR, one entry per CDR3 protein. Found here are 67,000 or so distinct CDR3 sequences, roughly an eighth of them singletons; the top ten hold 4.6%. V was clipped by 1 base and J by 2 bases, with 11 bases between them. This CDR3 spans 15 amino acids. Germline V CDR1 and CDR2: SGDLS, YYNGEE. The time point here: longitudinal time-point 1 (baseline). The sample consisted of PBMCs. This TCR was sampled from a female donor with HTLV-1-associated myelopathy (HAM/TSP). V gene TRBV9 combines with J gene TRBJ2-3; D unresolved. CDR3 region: CASSVKVGYTDTQYF. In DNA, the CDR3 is TGTGCCAGCAGCGTAAAGGTTGGGTACACAGATACGCAGTATTTT.